This entry describes one TCR beta chain. This specimen belongs to a study of pediatric ulcerative colitis. The method was immunoSEQ multiplex PCR; TCRdb's version includes in-frame clones alone and lacks a portion of them. The sample has about 64,000 clones; roughly nine tenths are singletons. The sequence was obtained from a boy younger than 18 with severe ulcerative colitis. The specimen sequenced was blood.

The CDR3 sequence is CASSIFGLAGIQYF. Written as DNA, the CDR3 is TGTGCCAGTAGTATCTTCGGACTAGCGGGGATACAGTACTTC. The chain links TRBV19 to TRBJ2-7; 12 bases agree with TRBD2. CDR1 LNHDA and CDR2 SQIVND come from the germline V gene (reference sequence). This CDR3 is 14 amino acids long. V dropped 3 bases and J dropped 10; count of bases not matched to a gene: 7.